Following are 4 T cell receptor beta chains from one sample sequenced in a study of blood T cells in healthy people across ages (dated by TCRdb to 2013 to 2016). The library was built by means of 5' RACE. Data came from an Illumina HiSeq 2500. A second PCR of about 6 to 12 cycles was run with a J-beta primer mix and a sample-barcoded 5' primer. Clones were called with MiXCR by TCRdb after fastp trimmed the public reads at Q25, and only in-frame beta chains were retained. Rows matching on CDR3 protein sequence are summarized as one entry with the most common DNA and genes. Here the sample has hundreds of thousands of distinct CDR3 sequences; more than 25% occur a single time. The ten most abundant clones make up approximately 15% of the sample. Material: blood. The receptors stem from a woman aged 80 or older in good health.

In its sample, this clonotype was seen a few times. The chain has TRBV7-2 and TRBJ2-1, with 11 bases identical to TRBD2. Germline V gene lookup returns CDR1 SGHTA and CDR2 FQGNSA. This CDR3 spans 16 amino acids. V lost 3 bases, J lost 5 bases, and 6 bases stayed unmatched. This CDR3 is CASSFPWGLADNEQFF. The CDR3 nucleotides are TGTGCCAGCAGCTTCCCGTGGGGACTAGCGGACAATGAGCAGTTCTTC.

V is TRBV29-1 and J is TRBJ2-3, with a weak D call TRBD2 (6 bases). CDR3 length: 15 amino acids. CDR1 SQVTM and CDR2 ANQGSEA come from the germline V gene. V was trimmed by 5 bases and J by 4 bases, leaving 19 bases between them. The CDR3 protein is CSVNPSPGEADTQYF. The CDR3 DNA follows: TGCAGCGTTAACCCCTCCCCCGGGGAGGCAGATACGCAGTATTTT.

This chain uses TRBV7-9 with TRBJ2-2; D may correspond to TRBD1 or TRBD2 (5 bases each). CDR1 and CDR2 (germline): SEHNR, FQNEAQ (reference sequence). The V end was cut by 5 bases, the J end by 3 bases, with 13 bases between. There are 15 residues in the CDR3. Written as DNA, the CDR3 is TGTGCCAGCAGCCCCCCCCGGGGCTACACCGGGGAGCTGTTTTTT. This gives the protein CASSPPRGYTGELFF.

Comment on this clonotype: This may be a read error: a much more frequent sequence differs by one nucleotide. The J gene is TRBJ2-1, the V gene TRBV20-1; D unresolved. The J call may be incorrect, as the DNA end agrees better with TRBJ2-7. This CDR3 has 15 amino acids. Germline V gene data show CDR1 as DFQATT and CDR2 as SNEGSKA (reference sequence). This CDR3 is CSARGLWPTYNEQYF. DNA of the CDR3: TGCAGTGCTAGGGGCTTGTGGCCAACCTACAATGAGCAGTACTTC.